These 28 T cell receptor beta chains were sequenced from one sample in a study of regulatory T cells in long-lasting Graves disease. Libraries of TCR beta came from iRepertoire HTBI primers plus Arm-PCR of CDR3 regions. MiXCR was run by TCRdb on the multiplex PCR reads, yielding one entry per CDR3 protein. There are roughly 420,000 distinct CDR3 sequences in the sample; roughly 16% occur only once, and 20% to 25% lies in the top ten. As to time point: newly diagnosed GD, antithyroid drugs for less than 3 months. RNA extracted from PBMCs served as the sequencing template. This specimen was peripheral blood mononuclear cells (PBMCs), taken at new diagnosis, from a patient treated with antithyroid drugs. These receptors all come from a female donor with Graves disease.

V usage is TRBV2 and J usage is TRBJ2-6, with 11 bases that match TRBD1. Per germline, CDR1 SNHLY and CDR2 FYNNEI. The CDR3 contains 16 residues. Trimming cost V 9 bases and J 4 bases; bases outside gene matches: 8. CDR3 in DNA: TGTGCCAGTAGGACAGGGGGCGTTGCCGGGGCCAACGTCCTGACTTTC. Amino acid sequence: CASRTGGVAGANVLTF.

This clonotype was recorded at least ten times. V usage is TRBV4-2 and J usage is TRBJ2-1; no firm D call. The CDR3 runs 12 residues. The V end was cut by 4 bases, the J end by 6 bases, with 7 bases between. Germline CDR1 LGHNA, CDR2 YNFKEQ. This CDR3 reads CASSPSLNEQFF. The CDR3 bases are TGTGCCAGCAGCCCTTCTCTCAATGAGCAGTTCTTC.

This clonotype showed up many times. The chain uses TRBV27 and TRBJ2-1, with D uncertain. Germline values: CDR1 MNHEY, CDR2 SMNVEV (reference sequence). V lost 10 bases and J 5 bases, leaving 21 bases between the germline ends. CDR3 size: 15 residues. The DNA of the CDR3 is TGTGCCACCACTTCCGGAACCATACTGGACAATGAGCAGTTCTTC. Residues: CATTSGTILDNEQFF.

In this sample, this clonotype turned up many times. J is TRBJ2-7 and V is TRBV6-5; the D is unclear. Per the germline V gene, CDR1 is MNHEY and CDR2 is SVGAGI. V was cut by 0 bases and J by 7 bases, with 10 bases left in between. This CDR3 has 13 residues. The CDR3 region is CASSYSTRDEQYF. Here the CDR3 DNA reads TGTGCCAGCAGTTACTCGACACGAGATGAGCAGTACTTC.

At least ten counts were recorded for this clonotype. The chain recombines TRBV7-6 with TRBJ2-1; 9 nucleotides agree with TRBD2. Germline CDR1 SGHVS, CDR2 FNYEAQ. The trim removed 7 bases at V and 3 bases at J, leaving 7 bases unmatched. The CDR3 contains 15 residues. CDR3 in DNA: TGTGCCAGCACCCTGGGAGCGGGGGGCTACAATGAGCAGTTCTTC. Amino acid sequence: CASTLGAGGYNEQFF.

The sample holds many counts of this clonotype. The V gene is TRBV10-3, the J gene TRBJ1-1; 7 nucleotides align to TRBD1. The germline V gene has CDR1 ENHRY and CDR2 SYGVKD. The V segment lost 7 bases and the J segment 4 bases; nucleotides outside the gene matches: 9. This CDR3 comprises 14 residues. The CDR3 region has the DNA TGTGCCATCATGGGACAGCGGGATAGCACTGAAGCTTTCTTT. Residues: CAIMGQRDSTEAFF.

This chain joins TRBV7-2 and TRBJ2-5, with TRBD2 matching over 7 bases. Germline loops: CDR1 SGHTA, CDR2 FQGNSA. This CDR3 has 17 residues. After removal of 2 bases from V and 5 bases from J, the junction contained 14 bases not matched to a gene. The CDR3 bases are TGTGCCAGCAGCTTATACTATGGTGGCCTAGCGGAGGAGACCCAGTACTTC. Encoded protein: CASSLYYGGLAEETQYF.

This clonotype was recorded at least ten times. V is TRBV20-1 and J is TRBJ2-3, with 10 bases fitting TRBD1. Germline assignment: CDR1 DFQATT and CDR2 SNEGSKA (reference sequence). With 8 bases clipped from V and 1 base from J, the junction kept 6 bases outside the gene matches. There are 14 residues in the CDR3. The DNA for the CDR3 is TGCAGTCCCTCCGGGACAGGGGGCACAGATACGCAGTATTTT. Translated, it gives CSPSGTGGTDTQYF.

This clonotype was picked up many times. This rearrangement joins TRBV2 to TRBJ1-1; TRBD1 matches 8 bases. This CDR3 has 15 residues. Germline assignment: CDR1 SNHLY and CDR2 FYNNEI. V shed 4 bases and J 5 bases; nucleotides not matched to a gene: 9. The CDR3 region has the DNA TGTGCCAGCAGTGCACAGGGGGAGGCCGGGACTGAAGCTTTCTTT. This codes for CASSAQGEAGTEAFF. The entire variable domain, with the rest obtained from reference TRBV2 and TRBJ1-1, is as follows: EPEVTQTPSHQVTQMGQEVILRCVPISNHLYFYWYRQILGQKVEFLVSFYNNEISEKSEIFDDQFSVERPDGSNFTLKIRSTKLEDSAMYFCASSAQGEAGTEAFFGQGTRLTVV.

This clonotype was recorded a few times. The CDR3 protein is CASSFILDSTQETQYF. In nucleotides, the CDR3 is TGCGCCAGCAGCTTTATTCTGGACAGCACCCAAGAGACCCAGTACTTC. This sequence joins TRBV5-1 and TRBJ2-5, with TRBD1 as a possible D gene (6 bases). This CDR3 contains 16 residues. CDR1 and CDR2 (germline): SGHRS, YFSETQ. The V end lost 2 bases, the J end lost 1 base, and 15 bases lay between the germline ends.

V gene TRBV5-4 combines with J gene TRBJ1-1; 8 bases fit TRBD1. Trimming took 0 bases from V and 6 from J; bases not matched to a gene: 4. The CDR3 contains 14 residues. Per germline, CDR1 SGHNT and CDR2 YYREEE (reference sequence). The CDR3 region is CASSLGTGRPEAFF. CDR3 bases: TGTGCCAGCAGCTTGGGGACAGGGCGACCTGAAGCTTTCTTT.

This clonotype was found many times. V is TRBV2 and J is TRBJ2-5, with 10 positions matching TRBD1. This CDR3 is built from 14 residues. Germline values: CDR1 SNHLY, CDR2 FYNNEI. V lost 6 bases and J lost 5; bases outside the gene matches: 6. The CDR3 bases are TGTGCCAGCAGCGGACAGGGGGTCGGCGAGACCCAGTACTTC. Protein sequence: CASSGQGVGETQYF.

The sample holds many counts of this clonotype. The genes are TRBV5-4 and TRBJ1-1; D is possibly TRBD1 (6 bases). With 2 bases removed from V and 1 base from J, the gap between germline ends came to 12 bases. CDR3 size: 15 residues. From germline, CDR1 is SGHNT and CDR2 YYREEE (reference sequence). The CDR3 sequence is CASSLGQKTNTEAFF. The CDR3 DNA is TGTGCCAGCAGCTTAGGACAGAAGACGAACACTGAAGCTTTCTTT.

This clonotype has at least ten counts. This chain's CDR3 is CASSLGTGLSNSPLHF. In DNA form, the CDR3 reads TGTGCCAGCAGTTTGGGGACAGGTCTGAGCAATTCACCCCTCCACTTT. V usage is TRBV12-3 or TRBV12-4 and J usage is TRBJ1-6, with TRBD1 identical over 8 bases. This CDR3 is 16 amino acids long. Losses at the gene ends were 3 bases for V and 7 bases for J; bases not matched to a gene: 8.

The chain carries TRBV7-9 and TRBJ1-2; the D is unclear. CDR3 length: 13 amino acids. Germline V CDR1 and CDR2: SEHNR, FQNEAQ (reference sequence). The V and J ends lost 2 bases and 8 bases respectively, with 12 bases between them. CDR3 loop: CASSLIGSGGYTF. CDR3 nucleotide sequence: TGTGCCAGCAGCTTAATCGGATCCGGGGGCTACACCTTC.

This clonotype was recorded at least ten times. The chain joins TRBV15 to TRBJ2-7; TRBD1 agrees at 7 bases. CDR1 is LNHNV and CDR2 is YYDKDF in the germline V gene (reference sequence). J was trimmed by 5 bases and V by 4 bases; bases with no gene match: 5. The CDR3 has 13 residues. The CDR3, as DNA: TGTGCCACCAGCACATACAGGGGCCACGAGCAGTACTTC. Encoded protein: CATSTYRGHEQYF.

At least ten counts were recorded for this clonotype. CDR3 amino acids: CASSQGGQGIVNTEAFF. CDR3 nucleotide sequence: TGTGCCAGCAGCCAGGGAGGCCAGGGAATAGTGAACACTGAAGCTTTCTTT. The J gene is TRBJ1-1, the V gene TRBV5-6; TRBD1 might be the D (5 bases). The V and J ends lost 4 bases and 0 bases respectively, with 19 bases between them. This CDR3 is built from 17 residues. Germline CDR1 is SGHDT and CDR2 is YYEEEE.

V usage is TRBV18 and J usage is TRBJ1-3; D gene uncertain. The CDR3 sequence is 14 residues long. Trimming cost V 3 bases and J 2 bases, with 8 bases left between them. The germline V gene encodes CDR1 KGHSH and CDR2 LQKENI. The CDR3 coding sequence is TGTGCCAGCTCACCGGCGGGAGCTGGAAACACCATATATTTT. This gives the protein CASSPAGAGNTIYF.

In this sample, this clonotype turned up a few times. The genes are TRBV6-5 and TRBJ1-4; D remains ambiguous. V lost 0 bases, J lost 6 bases, and 5 bases lay in between. The CDR3 runs 13 residues. In germline, CDR1 is MNHEY, CDR2 SVGAGI. CDR3 nucleotide sequence: TGTGCCAGCAGTTACTCTATAGATGAAAAACTGTTTTTT. It translates to CASSYSIDEKLFF.

This clonotype was found many times. The chain couples TRBV28 to TRBJ1-1, with 8 bases lining up with TRBD1. The CDR3 runs to 13 residues. Germline V gene data show CDR1 as MDHEN and CDR2 as SYDVKM. V trimming: 8 bases; J trimming: 2 bases; junction bases outside the gene matches: 4. The CDR3 region is CASDDRGNTEAFF. CDR3 coding DNA: TGTGCCAGCGACGACAGGGGTAACACTGAAGCTTTCTTT.

This clonotype was recorded many times. The rearrangement links TRBV20-1 to TRBJ1-1; D is ambiguous. V was shortened by 5 bases and J by 0 bases, with 13 bases between the two germline ends. The CDR3 has 14 residues. From germline, CDR1 is DFQATT and CDR2 SNEGSKA (reference sequence). CDR3 coding DNA: TGCAGTGCTTGGCTCGGAGGGCTGAACACTGAAGCTTTCTTT. It codes for CSAWLGGLNTEAFF.

This clonotype was observed at least ten times. This chain joins TRBV11-2 and TRBJ1-1; D is uncertain. V was cut by 5 bases and J by 0 bases, with 7 bases left in between. Germline CDR1 and CDR2: SGHAT and FQNNGV. This CDR3 region has 13 residues. CDR3 bases: TGTGCCAGCAGCACAGATTTGAACACTGAAGCTTTCTTT. It specifies CASSTDLNTEAFF.

This clonotype has a count of ten or more. V gene TRBV6-8 combines with J gene TRBJ2-5; 7 nucleotides match TRBD1. The length of the CDR3 is 19 residues. Trimming took 4 bases from V and 2 from J; bases not matched to a gene: 19. Germline V gives CDR1 MNHGY, CDR2 SAAAGT. In DNA form, the CDR3 reads TGTGCCAGCAGTTGCTCTCAAATTTTAGACAGGGCCAGACAAGAGACCCAGTACTTC. Protein: CASSCSQILDRARQETQYF.

The sample holds many counts of this clonotype. The rearrangement joins TRBV27 to TRBJ1-2; D may be TRBD1 (5 bases). V was clipped by 8 bases and J by 4 bases, with 11 bases between them. The CDR3 covers 12 residues. Looked up from germline, CDR1 is MNHEY and CDR2 is SMNVEV (reference sequence). The CDR3 region has the DNA TGTGCCAGCTGGTCAGGGACCTATGGCTACACCTTC. Translating gives CASWSGTYGYTF.

This clonotype has a handful of counts. The genes are TRBV2 and TRBJ1-1, with D possibly matching TRBD1 (5 bases). CDR1 and CDR2 (germline): SNHLY, FYNNEI. The CDR3 sequence is 14 residues long. The germline V and J ends were trimmed by 7 bases and 8 bases, with 20 bases remaining between them. The CDR3 DNA is TGTGCCAGCAAGGCAGGGAGAGTGGGAGGAGAAGCTTTCTTT. Encoded protein: CASKAGRVGGEAFF. Looking up the rest from reference TRBV2 and TRBJ1-1 gives the full variable domain: EPEVTQTPSHQVTQMGQEVILRCVPISNHLYFYWYRQILGQKVEFLVSFYNNEISEKSEIFDDQFSVERPDGSNFTLKIRSTKLEDSAMYFCASKAGRVGGEAFFGQGTRLTVV.

This clonotype has a handful of counts. The CDR3: CASSSAGTATYEQYF. CDR3 coding DNA: TGTGCCAGCAGTTCAGCCGGGACAGCCACCTACGAGCAGTACTTC. V and J are TRBV27 and TRBJ2-7, with TRBD1 matching 7 bases. V gave up 4 bases and J gave up 2 bases; unmatched junction bases: 8. Germline values: CDR1 MNHEY, CDR2 SMNVEV (reference sequence). The CDR3 has 15 amino acids.

This clonotype was counted many times. This rearrangement joins TRBV24-1 to TRBJ2-2; 8 nucleotides agree with TRBD1. Germline loops: CDR1 KGHDR, CDR2 SFDVKD. CDR3 length: 16 amino acids. V was pared by 3 bases and J by 0 bases, with 2 bases of the junction left unmatched. Written as DNA, the CDR3 is TGTGCCACCAGTGATGCGGGACAGGCGAACACCGGGGAGCTGTTTTTT. This codes for CATSDAGQANTGELFF.

Many counts were recorded for this clonotype. The V and J genes are TRBV11-2 and TRBJ2-3; 9 bases are a match to TRBD1. The CDR3 totals 17 residues. Germline CDR1 and CDR2: SGHAT and FQNNGV. Unmatched junction bases numbered 10, after V lost 6 bases and J lost 0 bases. The CDR3 loop is CASRTNLGTGSTDTQYF. CDR3 nucleotides: TGTGCCAGCAGAACTAACCTCGGGACAGGGAGCACAGATACGCAGTATTTT. Complete variable domain (other parts from reference TRBV11-2 and TRBJ2-3): EAGVAQSPRYKIIEKRQSVAFWCNPISGHATLYWYQQILGQGPKLLIQFQNNGVVDDSQLPKDRFSAERLKGVDSTLKIQPAKLEDSAVYLCASRTNLGTGSTDTQYFGPGTRLTVL.